This is a list of T cell receptor beta chains from one sample in a study of cytomegalovirus exposure and HLA in healthy donors. Clones were read by immunoSEQ multiplex PCR, and TCRdb kept only the in-frame ones, dropping some. Its table lists some 34,000 clones. The sample taken for sequencing was PBMCs. These TCRs come from a woman in her forties in good health and CMV-seropositive. Each CDR3 is given without its conserved first and last residue.

v_call cdr3_aa
TRBV19 ASSSGQPGYEQY
TRBV4-1 ASSQGQGSSNQPQH
TRBV2 ASSLTDLNQPQH
TRBV14 ASSQERNRFSGNTIY
TRBV11-2 ASSLSYRGSTEAF
TRBV9 ASSAQTGELF
TRBV15 ATSRDFQEKLF
TRBV9 ASSVGARGRPGELF
TRBV6-1 ASSERPSPYNEQF
TRBV6-6 ASSYTGQGRSQH
TRBV28 ASSLRLRLAFSYEQY
TRBV4-3 ASSPRASGRADEQF
TRBV6-5 ASSGSGYGYT
TRBV4-1 ASSQWQGNQPQH
TRBV27 ASKSLFTGVSYEQY
TRBV14 ASSPLKGSGANVLT
TRBV7-3 ASSLAPRETQY
TRBV6-4 ASSDSDSGSSYNEQF
TRBV19 ASSTPWGQGRNEQF
TRBV18 ASSVTGNTEAF
TRBV7-3 ASSSGDSRRGEQF
TRBV5-1 ASSLRGTGGVYEQY
TRBV30 AWLLAGDNEQF
TRBV30 AWTSGRVTGEPF
TRBV5-6 ASSGTGGRNLAKNIQY
TRBV15 ATSIPSGREETQY